This T cell receptor (beta chain) was profiled in a study of blood T cell repertoires in COVID-19. Study-wide background: From T cells, B-cell-depleted T cells, or PBMCs came the material, which was cDNA or gDNA.

The repertoire was sequenced with immunoSEQ multiplex PCR; TCRdb's copy has only in-frame clones and lacks some. The repertoire has more than 110,000 clones, around 86% of them found once; the top ten carry around 4.2%. Participants were placed into cohorts based on the clinical history they reported. Material for sequencing was PBMCs or T cells enriched from blood (not recorded which). This sequence was found in a man over 45 who had recovered from COVID-19.

CDR3 coding DNA: TGTGCCAGCAGCACCGATGGGACAGACATAAGGAGAGGCGGAAACACCATATATTTT. This codes for CASSTDGTDIRRGGNTIYF. This chain links TRBV28 with TRBJ1-3; 7 bases match TRBD1. V shed 6 bases and J 4 bases; nucleotides not matched to a gene: 21. Germline CDR1 and CDR2: MDHEN and SYDVKM. This CDR3 has 19 amino acids. The complete variable domain, with remaining parts taken from reference TRBV28 and TRBJ1-3, reads DVKVTQSSRYLVKRTGEKVFLECVQDMDHENMFWYRQDPGLGLRLIYFSYDVKMKEKGDIPEGYSVSREKKERFSLILESASTNQTSMYLCASSTDGTDIRRGGNTIYFGEGSWLTVV.